A selection of T cell receptor beta chains follows, all from one sample in a study of cytomegalovirus exposure and HLA in healthy donors. Some clones are missing from TCRdb's copy, which holds only in-frame ones; the method was immunoSEQ multiplex PCR. The sample comprises 100,000 or so clones, roughly 86% of which are singletons, and approximately 4% rests with the top ten. The sequencing sample was made of PBMCs. The receptors originated from a woman between 18 and 30 years old in good health and CMV-seropositive. Each CDR3 is given with its conserved first and last residue. Fields, in order: J gene, V gene, D gene, clone size, CDR3 DNA, CDR3 protein. The D gene is left open where the match is weak. Size is stated for part of the rows, as once, few or many counts, or as a class when the clone is expanded.

TRBJ2-7 | TRBV27 | . | once | TGTGCCAGCAGTTTTTCCCTGTACTACGAGCAGTACTTC | CASSFSLYYEQYF
TRBJ1-5 | TRBV5-1 | . | . | TGCGCCAGCAGCCTTGGGTCCGGGGGGGATCAGCCCCAGCATTTT | CASSLGSGGDQPQHF
TRBJ1-2 | TRBV19 | TRBD1 | . | TGTGCCAGTGGACGGGACAGGGGGCTTTATGGCTACACCTTC | CASGRDRGLYGYTF
TRBJ2-2 | TRBV5-1 | TRBD1 | few | TGCGCCAGCAGCTCGATAGGGGGCTACGCCGGGGAGCTGTTTTTT | CASSSIGGYAGELFF
TRBJ1-3 | TRBV18 | TRBD1 | . | TGTGCCAGCTCACCACAGGGGGCAGTTGGAAACACCATATATTTT | CASSPQGAVGNTIYF
TRBJ2-7 | TRBV19 | . | . | TGTGCCAGTAGTATTCAGGGTCCCTACGAGCAGTACTTC | CASSIQGPYEQYF
TRBJ2-3 | TRBV6-1 | TRBD2 | . | TGTGCCAGCAGTGAAGTAGCGGGAGATCCAGATACGCAGTATTTT | CASSEVAGDPDTQYF
TRBJ2-7 | TRBV5-6 | . | . | TGTGCCAGCAGCTTGGCTTTAAGACAGGAGCAGTACTTC | CASSLALRQEQYF
TRBJ1-2 | TRBV9 | TRBD1 | . | TGTGCCAGCAGCGTAGGAGGCAGGGGGTCTTATGGCTACACCTTC | CASSVGGRGSYGYTF
TRBJ2-1 | TRBV12-5 | TRBD2 | . | TGTGCTAGTGGTGGCCCTTCCCCCTCTAGCGGGAGCCTCTATGAGCAGTTCTTC | CASGGPSPSSGSLYEQFF
TRBJ2-3 | TRBV5-1 | . | . | TGCGCCAGCAGCTTGCCGGCAGATACGCAGTATTTT | CASSLPADTQYF
TRBJ1-3 | TRBV10-1 | . | . | TGCGCCAGCAGTGAGTCGGGGGGCTCTGGAAACACCATATATTTT | CASSESGGSGNTIYF
TRBJ1-5 | TRBV2 | . | . | TGTGCCAGCAGTAAAGGGCCGGGGTATAGCAATCAGCCCCAGCATTTT | CASSKGPGYSNQPQHF
TRBJ2-7 | TRBV30 | TRBD2 | . | TGTGCCTGGAGTAGACTAGCGACAACCTACGAGCAGTACTTC | CAWSRLATTYEQYF
TRBJ2-7 | TRBV28 | . | . | TGTGCCAGCAACGTGCAGACATCCTACGAGCAGTACTTC | CASNVQTSYEQYF
TRBJ2-7 | TRBV10-3 | TRBD1 | . | TGTGCCACACGACAGGGGGCCTACGAGCAGTACTTC | CATRQGAYEQYF
TRBJ2-7 | TRBV20-1 | . | . | TGCAGTGCGAACCCAGGGATCGAGCAGTACTTC | CSANPGIEQYF
TRBJ1-5 | TRBV28 | . | once | TGTGCCAGCATCGGGGTACTGAGCAATCAGCCCCAGCATTTT | CASIGVLSNQPQHF
TRBJ2-6 | TRBV27 | . | . | TGTGCCAGCACCCCCACGACAGGGAGGTCTGGGGCCAACGTCCTGACTTTC | CASTPTTGRSGANVLTF
TRBJ1-6 | TRBV2 | . | . | TGTGCCAGCAGTGTAGACAGGAAGACTAATTCACCCCTCCACTTT | CASSVDRKTNSPLHF
TRBJ2-7 | TRBV5-1 | . | . | TGCGCCAGCAGCTTGGCGTATACCTACGAGCAGTACTTC | CASSLAYTYEQYF
TRBJ2-7 | TRBV7-9 | TRBD1 | . | TGTGCCAGCCTGGGACAGGGAACCTATGAGCAGTACTTC | CASLGQGTYEQYF
TRBJ1-1 | TRBV5-4 | . | . | TGTGCCAGCAGCTTGGAGACACCGGGATCCATGAACACTGAAGCTTTCTTT | CASSLETPGSMNTEAFF
TRBJ2-7 | TRBV7-9 | TRBD2 | few | TGTGCCAGCAGCTCGGCTACTAGCGGGAGTTCCTACGAGCAGTACTTC | CASSSATSGSSYEQYF
TRBJ2-1 | TRBV6-1 | . | once | TGTGCCAGCTTTGGGCAGGGGGGATACAATGAGCAGTTCTTC | CASFGQGGYNEQFF
TRBJ1-1 | TRBV28 | . | once | TGTGCCAGCAGTTCCGCCCCCAGGGACACTGAAGCTTTCTTT | CASSSAPRDTEAFF
TRBJ2-7 | TRBV16 | . | once | TGTGCCAGCAGCCAATCCGGCGGGCGGCCCTACGAGCAGTACTTC | CASSQSGGRPYEQYF
TRBJ2-6 | TRBV7-3 | . | . | TGTGCCAGCAGCCAGGGGTCCTCTGGGGCCAACGTCCTGACTTTC | CASSQGSSGANVLTF
TRBJ2-5 | TRBV11-3 | TRBD2 | . | TGTGCCAGCAGCCTCGGTCGGGAGGGAGAGACCCAGTACTTC | CASSLGREGETQYF
TRBJ2-1 | TRBV19 | TRBD1 | . | TGTGCCAGCGGACAGGGGGGGGAAGGTGAGCAGTTCTTC | CASGQGGEGEQFF
TRBJ2-1 | TRBV28 | . | . | TGTGCCAGCAGTTTCCCCGGTAGAGGGCCTAATGAGCAGTTCTTC | CASSFPGRGPNEQFF
TRBJ1-6 | TRBV6-6 | TRBD1 | . | TGTGCCAGCAGTTACGGGGACAGTACGAATTCACCCCTCCACTTT | CASSYGDSTNSPLHF
TRBJ2-7 | TRBV19 | . | . | TGTGCCAGCTTCGAGAAAGGGGGAAACGAGCAGTACTTC | CASFEKGGNEQYF
TRBJ2-1 | TRBV9 | . | . | TGTGCCAGCAGCGCTGGACTTACCGTTTACAATGAGCAGTTCTTC | CASSAGLTVYNEQFF
TRBJ2-7 | TRBV28 | . | . | TGTGCCAGCATTCCACGGGGGATCTATTACGAGCAGTACTTC | CASIPRGIYYEQYF
TRBJ2-3 | TRBV5-4 | TRBD2 | . | TGTGCCAGCAGGGCCGGGACTAGCGGGGGGGTCGATACGCAGTATTTT | CASRAGTSGGVDTQYF
TRBJ1-5 | TRBV2 | TRBD1 | . | TGTGCCAGCAGGCGGGACAGGGGGCGGTATCAGCCCCAGCATTTT | CASRRDRGRYQPQHF
TRBJ2-5 | TRBV10-2 | . | . | TGCGCCAGCAAGATGGGACTGGGGCAAGAGACCCAGTACTTC | CASKMGLGQETQYF
TRBJ1-1 | TRBV11-2 | . | . | TGTGCCAGCAGCTTAGTGGGTGGAGGCCTGAACACTGAAGCTTTCTTT | CASSLVGGGLNTEAFF
TRBJ2-6 | TRBV4-1 | . | . | TGCGCCAGCAGCCAAGAACCAGGGATCGGGGCCAACGTCCTGACTTTC | CASSQEPGIGANVLTF
TRBJ2-3 | TRBV10-3 | TRBD2 | . | TGTGCCATCAGTGATAGGGGGACTAGCGGGAGAAATACGCAGTATTTT | CAISDRGTSGRNTQYF
TRBJ2-2 | TRBV5-4 | TRBD2 | . | TGTGCCAGCAGCTTAGCGGGGACTAACACCGGGGAGCTGTTTTTT | CASSLAGTNTGELFF
TRBJ2-5 | TRBV9 | TRBD2 | . | TGTGCCAGCAGCGTAGAGCCGGGGGGGGAGACCCAGTACTTC | CASSVEPGGETQYF
TRBJ2-3 | TRBV28 | . | . | TGTGCCAGCAGTTTAGCGGATACGCAGTATTTT | CASSLADTQYF
TRBJ1-5 | TRBV19 | TRBD1 | . | TGTGCCAGTAAGGTGGGACAGGGGAGGCAGCCCCAGCATTTT | CASKVGQGRQPQHF
TRBJ2-3 | TRBV6-4 | TRBD1 | . | TGTGCCAGCAGTGAAGGGGGCGAAGATACGCAGTATTTT | CASSEGGEDTQYF
TRBJ2-4 | TRBV27 | . | few | TGTGCCAGCAGGGACTCCAGAGACATTCAGTACTTC | CASRDSRDIQYF
TRBJ2-6 | TRBV2 | . | . | TGTGCCAGCTCCCGGGGTATTAGCTCTGGGGCCAACGTCCTGACTTTC | CASSRGISSGANVLTF
TRBJ1-4 | TRBV28 | . | . | TGTGCCAGCAGTTTAATCGGGGGGAGGATGGTCGGTGAAAAACTGTTTTTT | CASSLIGGRMVGEKLFF
TRBJ1-4 | TRBV14 | . | . | TGTGCCAGCAGCCGGGCAGAAAGGGGTGAAAAACTGTTTTTT | CASSRAERGEKLFF
TRBJ2-3 | TRBV18 | . | . | TGTGCCAGCTCACCAGCACTGGGGGCGCAAACAGATACGCAGTATTTT | CASSPALGAQTDTQYF
TRBJ2-5 | TRBV5-1 | TRBD2 | . | TGCGCCAGCAGTCTTAGCGGGGGGATAGAGACCCAGTACTTC | CASSLSGGIETQYF
TRBJ1-1 | TRBV6-1 | TRBD1 | . | TGTGCCAGCAGTGAAGGAGACAGGGGGCAAGCTTTCTTT | CASSEGDRGQAFF
TRBJ2-1 | TRBV5-1 | . | . | TGCGCCAGCAGCCTCGAAACAGGGTACAATGAGCAGTTCTTC | CASSLETGYNEQFF
TRBJ2-7 | TRBV7-2 | TRBD2 | . | TGTGCCAGCAGCATACTAGCGGGGGGCCCTCAGTACTTC | CASSILAGGPQYF